This passage covers 28 T cell receptor beta chains from one sample sequenced in a study of T cell repertoires in cytomegalovirus infection. TCRdb fed the reads into MiXCR, producing one record per CDR3 protein. Among approximately 76,000 distinct CDR3 sequences listed, approximately 3.7% were seen once. The specimen was PBMCs. Every receptor here comes from a human donor in good health (CMV status not recorded). Some clones in this sample may be carry-over from other donors' samples.

The chain links TRBV6-8 to TRBJ2-7; 10 positions match TRBD1. Looked up from germline, CDR1 is MNHGY and CDR2 is SAAAGT. The CDR3 extends over 14 amino acids. V was pared by 6 bases and J by 8 bases, with 10 bases of the junction left unmatched. The CDR3 region is CASRRQGAQRKQYF. CDR3 nucleotides: TGTGCCAGCAGGCGACAGGGGGCGCAAAGGAAGCAGTACTTC.

Many counts were recorded for this clonotype. The chain carries TRBV7-4 and TRBJ2-5; D might be TRBD2 (6 bases). V lost 5 bases, J lost 3 bases, and 25 bases lay in between. Germline V gives CDR1 SGHVT, CDR2 SQSDAQ. This CDR3 is built from 18 residues. The CDR3 region has the DNA TGTGCCAGCAGCAAAACCACGGGAGCGGTCGACAATGAAGAGACCCAGTACTTC. Translation: CASSKTTGAVDNEETQYF.

The sample holds many counts of this clonotype. The rearrangement links TRBV20-1 to TRBJ1-2; tentatively, D is TRBD1 (6 bases). Trimming cost V 8 bases and J 7 bases, with 23 bases left between them. The CDR3 sequence is 14 residues long. Looked up from germline, CDR1 is DFQATT and CDR2 is SNEGSKA (reference sequence). The CDR3 loop reads CSPIRGTGLGGYTF. In DNA form, the CDR3 reads TGCAGTCCAATTAGGGGAACAGGGCTTGGTGGCTACACCTTC.

This clonotype was seen repeatedly, ten times or more. The chain combines TRBV28 with TRBJ2-3; 8 nucleotides align to TRBD1. Trimming removed 6 bases from V and 1 base from J; junction bases left unmatched: 9. The CDR3 is 16 residues long. From germline, CDR1 is MDHEN and CDR2 SYDVKM. The CDR3 coding sequence is TGTGCCAGCAGACATCGTCCGGGACAGGGCACAGATACGCAGTATTTT. Translating gives CASRHRPGQGTDTQYF.

This clonotype was seen ten or more times. The chain is built from TRBV11-1 and TRBJ2-4; a weak D match, TRBD2 (6 bases). The germline V gene has CDR1 SGHAT and CDR2 FQDESV (reference sequence). The germline V and J ends were trimmed by 1 base and 7 bases, with 23 bases remaining between them. CDR3 length: 18 amino acids. The CDR3 DNA reads as TGTGCCAGCAGCTTAGGGAGTCGACTAGATGGGGGTTCGAACATTCAGTACTTC. This sequence encodes CASSLGSRLDGGSNIQYF. Full variable domain (outside the CDR3, taken from reference TRBV11-1 and TRBJ2-4): EAEVAQSPRYKITEKSQAVAFWCDPISGHATLYWYRQILGQGPELLVQFQDESVVDDSQLPKDRFSAERLKGVDSTLKIQPAELGDSAMYLCASSLGSRLDGGSNIQYFGAGTRLSVL.

This clonotype has more than one count but fewer than ten. This chain uses TRBV5-4 with TRBJ1-6, with a tentative D call TRBD1 (5 bases). The germline CDR1 and CDR2 sequences are SGHNT and YYREEE (reference sequence). The length of the CDR3 is 14 residues. V lost 0 bases and J lost 10, with 11 bases in between. CDR3 sequence reads: CASSLGRGGSPLHF. CDR3 nucleotides: TGTGCCAGCAGCTTGGGTAGGGGAGGATCACCCCTCCACTTT.

By sample share, this clonotype is medium-sized. The chain joins TRBV7-2 to TRBJ2-1; D ambiguous. The ends were cut back, 5 bases at V and 3 bases at J, with 14 bases in the middle. Per germline, CDR1 SGHTA and CDR2 FQGNSA. This CDR3 contains 15 residues. The DNA for the CDR3 is TGTGCCAGCAGCCCCGGACCCTACAGCTACAATGAGCAGTTCTTC. Translation: CASSPGPYSYNEQFF.

The sample holds many counts of this clonotype. This sequence joins TRBV12-3 or TRBV12-4 and TRBJ2-7; no clear D. Between the trimmed V and J ends, which lost 2 bases and 3 bases, there was a span of 8 bases. CDR3 length equals 13 residues. CDR3 DNA sequence: TGTGCCAGCAGTTTATCGGCACGCTACGAGCAGTACTTC. Its protein is CASSLSARYEQYF.

This clonotype was seen ten or more times. This chain links TRBV7-9 with TRBJ1-2, with TRBD1 identical over 7 bases. V shed 5 bases, J shed 4 bases, and the junction held 4 bases outside the gene matches. Germline CDR1 is SEHNR and CDR2 is FQNEAQ (reference sequence). The CDR3 sequence is 13 residues long. The CDR3, as DNA: TGTGCCAGCAGCCAGGGGGGGGCCTATGGCTACACCTTC. Protein sequence: CASSQGGAYGYTF.

The table lists this clonotype with many counts. V gene TRBV28 combines with J gene TRBJ2-2; 11 nucleotides match TRBD2. V lost 5 bases to trimming and J lost 4 bases; unmatched junction nucleotides: 6. Germline-derived CDR1 and CDR2 are MDHEN and SYDVKM. The CDR3 spans 16 residues. CDR3 amino acids: CASSPRLAGFTGELFF. CDR3 nucleotides: TGTGCCAGCAGTCCGAGACTAGCGGGGTTCACCGGGGAGCTGTTTTTT.

This clonotype came up many times. V is TRBV6-1 and J is TRBJ2-7; TRBD1 might be the D (6 bases). Germline CDR1 reads MNHNS; CDR2 reads SASEGT. This CDR3 is built from 16 residues. V lost 2 bases, J lost 1 base, and 15 bases lay in between. The CDR3 coding sequence is TGTGCCAGCAGTGAATTTTCCGGGACAAGATCCTACGAGCAGTACTTC. Translating gives CASSEFSGTRSYEQYF.

This clonotype showed up many times. The chain uses TRBV27 and TRBJ2-3; D might be TRBD1 (6 bases). The CDR3 consists of 15 residues. The germline V gene has CDR1 MNHEY and CDR2 SMNVEV (reference sequence). V lost 5 bases, J lost 0 bases, and 12 bases lay in between. In DNA, the CDR3 is TGTGCCAGCAGTCTCCGACAGGCGAGCACAGATACGCAGTATTTT. This translates into CASSLRQASTDTQYF.

This clonotype was detected ten times or more. The genes are TRBV7-2 and TRBJ1-4; D not resolved. The germline V gene has CDR1 SGHTA and CDR2 FQGNSA. The CDR3 runs 13 residues. V dropped 3 bases and J dropped 3 bases, with 5 bases sitting between them. CDR3 DNA sequence: TGTGCCAGCAGCTTTGGGGCTAATGAAAAACTGTTTTTT. The encoded protein is CASSFGANEKLFF.

This clonotype came up many times. In nucleotides, the CDR3 is TGTGCCAGCAGTCCCATGCTCTCCGGGACAGGGGTCGAGCAGTACTTC. It codes for CASSPMLSGTGVEQYF. This chain joins TRBV28 and TRBJ2-7; TRBD1 matches at 10 bases. The CDR3 runs 16 residues. The J segment lost 6 bases and the V segment lost 5 bases, leaving 13 bases of the junction unmatched. The germline V gene has CDR1 MDHEN and CDR2 SYDVKM.

Many counts were recorded for this clonotype. The CDR3 DNA follows: TGTGCCAGTAGTATAAAGGGGGCGATGAACACCGGGGAGCTGTTTTTT. Amino acids: CASSIKGAMNTGELFF. The rearrangement links TRBV19 to TRBJ2-2; 7 nucleotides line up with TRBD1. With 2 bases clipped from V and 1 base from J, the junction kept 4 bases outside the gene matches. This CDR3 region has 16 residues. CDR1 and CDR2 from the germline V gene are LNHDA and SQIVND (reference sequence).

This clonotype has ten or more counts. The chain combines TRBV25-1 with TRBJ2-5; the D gene is possibly TRBD2 (6 bases). CDR3 length: 15 amino acids. Looked up from germline, CDR1 is MGHDK and CDR2 is SYGVNS. V lost 5 bases, J lost 2 bases, and 15 bases lay in between. CDR3 nucleotide sequence: TGTGCCAGCAGTACGTTTCGCGGGATACAAGAGACCCAGTACTTC. Translation gives CASSTFRGIQETQYF.

This clonotype was counted many times. V is TRBV29-1 and J is TRBJ2-1; possibly TRBD1 for D (5 bases). CDR1 is SQVTM, CDR2 ANQGSEA, per germline. Trimming removed 2 bases from V and 2 bases from J, with 7 bases in between. The CDR3 runs 13 residues. This CDR3 is CSVEQGTYNEQFF. CDR3 nucleotides: TGCAGCGTTGAACAGGGTACCTACAATGAGCAGTTCTTC.

Ten or more counts support this clonotype. The rearrangement links TRBV6-2 or TRBV6-3 to TRBJ1-2; 8 bases agree with TRBD1. V lost 3 bases and J lost 7; bases outside the gene matches: 7. The germline V gene encodes CDR1 MNHEY and CDR2 SVGEGT. CDR3 length: 14 amino acids. The CDR3 region is CASSYPQGASGYTF. CDR3 DNA sequence: TGTGCCAGCAGTTATCCGCAGGGGGCGAGTGGCTACACCTTC.

There are many counts of this clonotype. The gene calls are TRBV28 and TRBJ2-7, with D tentatively TRBD2 (5 bases). The CDR3 extends over 15 amino acids. The V and J ends lost 2 bases and 4 bases respectively, with 15 bases between them. Per the germline V gene, CDR1 is MDHEN and CDR2 is SYDVKM. The CDR3 DNA reads TGTGCCAGCAGTTTACTTGGGCGGGCTCGGTACGAGCAGTACTTC. Translating it yields CASSLLGRARYEQYF.

This clonotype was recorded at least ten times. This chain connects TRBV7-2 to TRBJ2-5, with D unresolved. CDR3 length equals 12 residues. V was cut by 3 bases and J by 4 bases, with 6 bases left in between. Germline assignment: CDR1 SGHTA and CDR2 FQGNSA. CDR3 in amino acids: CASSFPGETQYF. CDR3 coding DNA: TGTGCCAGCAGCTTTCCCGGAGAGACCCAGTACTTC. Supplemented by reference TRBV7-2 and TRBJ2-5, the full variable domain reads GAGVSQSPSNKVTEKGKDVELRCDPISGHTALYWYRQSLGQGLEFLIYFQGNSAPDKSGLPSDRFSAERTGGSVSTLTIQRTQQEDSAVYLCASSFPGETQYFGPGTRLLVL.

This clonotype was observed many times. The gene calls are TRBV20-1 and TRBJ1-1, with TRBD1 identical over 8 bases. The germline V gene encodes CDR1 DFQATT and CDR2 SNEGSKA (reference sequence). V was pared by 3 bases and J by 1 base, with 1 base of the junction left unmatched. The CDR3 sequence is 13 residues long. CDR3 in DNA: TGCAGTGCTAGGACAGGGGAGAACACTGAAGCTTTCTTT. The encoded protein is CSARTGENTEAFF.

This clonotype was observed many times. The chain has TRBV6-1 and TRBJ1-1, with D possibly matching TRBD1 (6 bases). CDR3 length equals 16 residues. Germline CDR1 and CDR2: MNHNS and SASEGT. V was shortened by 2 bases and J by 2 bases, with 15 bases between the two germline ends. Here the CDR3 reads CASSEPRQVFNTEAFF. CDR3 nucleotide sequence: TGTGCCAGCAGTGAACCTAGACAGGTCTTTAACACTGAAGCTTTCTTT.

This clonotype has ten or more counts. This chain connects TRBV19 to TRBJ2-3; 8 bases align to TRBD1. CDR1 is LNHDA and CDR2 is SQIVND in the germline V gene (reference sequence). V was pared by 5 bases and J by 10 bases, with 17 bases of the junction left unmatched. The CDR3 is made up of 16 amino acids. CDR3 sequence reads: CASSVPTGGPKHPQYF. The CDR3 DNA sequence: TGTGCCAGTAGTGTACCTACAGGGGGTCCCAAGCATCCGCAGTATTTT.

Comments on this clonotype: This may arise from a read error, as a much more abundant clone is one base away. The chain is built from TRBV12-3 or TRBV12-4 and TRBJ1-1, with a weak D call TRBD1 (5 bases). Trimming pared 8 bases from V and 4 bases from J, leaving 14 bases between. This CDR3 comprises 13 residues. The CDR3 DNA reads TGTGCCAGCGGACTCAGGGTGGGCACTGAAGCTTTCTTT. Translated, it gives CASGLRVGTEAFF.

Many counts were recorded for this clonotype. This chain links TRBV7-9 with TRBJ2-5, with D possibly being TRBD2 (6 bases). Germline-derived CDR1 and CDR2 are SEHNR and FQNEAQ (reference sequence). V was pared by 4 bases and J by 8 bases, with 14 bases between. The CDR3 has 13 amino acids. The CDR3 region has the DNA TGTGCCAGCAGCTCCCAAGGAGGGGCAACCCAGTACTTC. Its protein is CASSSQGGATQYF. Looking up the rest from reference TRBV7-9 and TRBJ2-5 gives the full variable domain: DTGVSQNPRHKITKRGQNVTFRCDPISEHNRLYWYRQTLGQGPEFLTYFQNEAQLEKSRLLSDRFSAERPKGSFSTLEIQRTEQGDSAMYLCASSSQGGATQYFGPGTRLLVL.

This clonotype has a count of ten or more. The chain joins TRBV7-2 to TRBJ1-6, with D tentatively TRBD1 (6 bases). Deletions cut 4 bases from V and 9 bases from J, with 10 bases between. The CDR3 has 13 residues. Germline CDR1 and CDR2: SGHTA and FQGNSA. Written as DNA, the CDR3 is TGTGCCAGCAGCTCACAGGGAAGTTCACCCCTCCACTTT. Amino acids: CASSSQGSSPLHF.

This clonotype was seen at least ten times. The chain couples TRBV6-1 to TRBJ1-1; D not certain. V lost 1 base to trimming and J lost 0 bases, with 6 bases between them. CDR1 and CDR2 (germline): MNHNS, SASEGT. The CDR3 has 14 residues. For the CDR3, the DNA is TGTGCCAGCAGTGAAGGAATGTTGAACACTGAAGCTTTCTTT. This translates into CASSEGMLNTEAFF.

A remark on this clonotype: This may be a read error, as it is one base from a much larger clone. The chain is built from TRBV4-3 and TRBJ1-1; D unclear. Germline CDR1 LGHNA, CDR2 YSLEER. This CDR3 contains 14 residues. CDR3 coding DNA: TGCGCCAGCAGCCAAGATATGAGGAACACTGAAGCTTCCTTT. This codes for CASSQDMRNTEASF.